One and the same sample provided the 31 T cell receptor beta chains below, sequenced in a study of regulatory T cells in long-lasting Graves disease. Time point here: persistent/refractory GD, antithyroid drugs over 5 years with positive TRAb. PBMC-derived RNA was used for the TCR library. In building TCR beta libraries, iRepertoire HTBI primers were used together with Arm-PCR of CDR3 regions. TCRdb called the multiplex PCR reads again in MiXCR, with one record for every CDR3 protein. The sample lists about 660,000 distinct CDR3 sequences, 30% occurring once. Sequenced here: peripheral blood mononuclear cells (PBMCs), sampled when the disease was refractory, from a patient treated with antithyroid drugs. These receptors originate from a female donor with Graves disease.

Only a few counts were recorded for this clonotype. The rearrangement links TRBV20-1 to TRBJ1-2; D call uncertain. This CDR3 region has 13 residues. The V and J ends lost 6 bases and 1 base respectively, with 12 bases between them. Germline V gene lookup returns CDR1 DFQATT and CDR2 SNEGSKA (reference sequence). The CDR3 coding sequence is TGCAGTGCGCCCCAACCACTTAACTATGGCTACACCTTC. Protein product: CSAPQPLNYGYTF.

This clonotype occurred a few times. J is TRBJ1-5 and V is TRBV28; 10 bases agree with TRBD1. This CDR3 contains 18 residues. Germline lookup yields CDR1 MDHEN and CDR2 SYDVKM. J lost 0 bases, V lost 1 base, and 6 bases had no gene match. This chain's CDR3 is CASSLFGTGDYSNQPQHF. CDR3 sequence (DNA): TGTGCCAGCAGTTTATTTGGGACAGGGGATTATAGCAATCAGCCCCAGCATTTT.

This clonotype was seen a handful of times. This sequence joins TRBV18 and TRBJ1-5, with 8 bases fitting TRBD1. The CDR3 contains 14 residues. J gave up 6 bases and V 3 bases, and 4 bases lay outside the gene matches. The germline gives CDR1 KGHSH, CDR2 LQKENI. CDR3 nucleotides: TGTGCCAGCTCACCTACAGGGGGTATTCAGCCCCAGCATTTT. Protein sequence: CASSPTGGIQPQHF.

This sequence joins TRBV28 and TRBJ1-4, with TRBD1 identical over 7 bases. This CDR3 region has 13 residues. Losses at the gene ends were 7 bases for V and 6 bases for J; bases not matched to a gene: 5. CDR1 and CDR2 from the germline V gene are MDHEN and SYDVKM. CDR3 nucleotide sequence: TGTGCCAGCACGGGGGACAGATATGAAAAACTGTTTTTT. Its protein is CASTGDRYEKLFF.

The chain couples TRBV28 to TRBJ1-1; D unclear. CDR1 and CDR2 from the germline V gene are MDHEN and SYDVKM. The CDR3 totals 12 residues. V lost 7 bases, J lost 1 base, and 7 bases lay in between. The CDR3 nucleotides are TGTGCCAGCAACGAAGCGAACACTGAAGCTTTCTTT. Encoded protein: CASNEANTEAFF.

Regarding this clonotype: A much larger clonotype is one base distant, so this may be a read error. This CDR3 is missing its conserved last phenylalanine or tryptophan, likely due to a read error. This chain joins TRBV28 and TRBJ1-2, with a tentative D call TRBD1 (6 bases). This CDR3 comprises 14 residues. Trimming pared 6 bases from V and 4 bases from J, leaving 15 bases between. Germline assignment: CDR1 MDHEN and CDR2 SYDVKM. The CDR3 sequence: CASSPRGRAYGYTS. CDR3 sequence (DNA): TGTGCCAGCAGCCCCAGGGGACGAGCCTATGGCTACACCTCC.

The chain recombines TRBV12-3 or TRBV12-4 with TRBJ2-5; TRBD2 aligns across 9 bases. The CDR3 has 18 amino acids. V was pared by 4 bases and J by 3 bases, with 15 bases of the junction left unmatched. In DNA form, the CDR3 reads TGTGCCAGCAGTTCTTCCTTCCAGCGGGAGGCACAAGAAGAGACCCAGTACTTC. Translated, it gives CASSSSFQREAQEETQYF.

A few counts support this clonotype. V and J are TRBV28 and TRBJ1-5; D gene uncertain. The CDR3 has 12 amino acids. Germline V gene lookup returns CDR1 MDHEN and CDR2 SYDVKM. The ends were cut back, 6 bases at V and 7 bases at J, with 10 bases in the middle. The CDR3 nucleotides are TGTGCCAGCAGGGTAGGGCAACAGCCCCAGCATTTT. This encodes CASRVGQQPQHF.

This chain uses TRBV6-2 or TRBV6-3 with TRBJ1-5; D is unclear. CDR3 length: 15 residues. The V end was cut by 9 bases, the J end by 1 base, with 16 bases between. The germline gives CDR1 MNHEY, CDR2 SVGEGT. The CDR3 DNA is TGTGCCAGTTCCCCTCCGGCAGCGAGCAATCAGCCCCAGCATTTT. This encodes CASSPPAASNQPQHF.

A few counts support this clonotype. The gene calls are TRBV30 and TRBJ1-1, with D possibly matching TRBD1 (6 bases). Trimming took 4 bases from V and 5 from J, leaving 17 bases between them. CDR1 is GTSNPN, CDR2 SVGIG, per germline (reference sequence). CDR3 length: 14 residues. The CDR3 reads CAWMWGQGRTEAFF. The DNA of the CDR3 is TGTGCCTGGATGTGGGGGCAGGGGAGGACTGAAGCTTTCTTT.

The V gene is TRBV6-1, the J gene TRBJ2-7; 9 bases align to TRBD1. J lost 1 base, V lost 6 bases, and 16 bases had no gene match. In germline, CDR1 is MNHNS, CDR2 SASEGT. The CDR3 runs 18 residues. Here the CDR3 DNA reads TGTGCCAGCAGGCACCCCCCGGGACAGGGTGTCTCATCCTACGAGCAGTACTTC. Protein product: CASRHPPGQGVSSYEQYF.

The V and J genes are TRBV10-1 and TRBJ2-7; the match to TRBD1 covers 9 bases. This CDR3 is 16 amino acids long. J was trimmed by 7 bases and V by 0 bases; bases with no gene match: 10. From germline, CDR1 is WNHNN and CDR2 SYGVQD (reference sequence). The CDR3 loop reads CASSESIGTGIGEQYF. CDR3 DNA sequence: TGCGCCAGCAGTGAGTCTATTGGGACAGGGATTGGGGAGCAGTACTTC.

The chain uses TRBV29-1 and TRBJ2-7; 9 nucleotides match TRBD1. Trimming cost V 7 bases and J 0 bases; bases outside gene matches: 4. This CDR3 contains 13 residues. Germline V gene data show CDR1 as SQVTM and CDR2 as ANQGSEA. DNA of the CDR3: TGCAGCGGGACGGACAGGGGCTCCTACGAGCAGTACTTC. Protein product: CSGTDRGSYEQYF.

This chain joins TRBV20-1 and TRBJ2-7; D may be TRBD1 or TRBD2 (5 bases each). CDR1 and CDR2 from the germline V gene are DFQATT and SNEGSKA (reference sequence). The V end was cut by 0 bases, the J end by 2 bases, with 14 bases between. The CDR3 is 15 amino acids. The CDR3 here is CSARDTRDGTYEQYF. The DNA for the CDR3 is TGCAGTGCTAGAGATACCAGGGACGGTACCTACGAGCAGTACTTC.

In regard to this clonotype: This could be a read error, since a much larger clone is one nucleotide away. V is TRBV11-3 and J is TRBJ2-7; TRBD2 aligns across 7 bases. Losses at the gene ends were 4 bases for V and 3 bases for J; bases not matched to a gene: 9. The CDR3 is made up of 15 amino acids. Looked up from germline, CDR1 is SGHNT and CDR2 is YENEEA. CDR3 sequence: CASSSVAGLDYEQYF. The CDR3 nucleotides are TGTGCCAGCAGCTCAGTAGCGGGTCTGGACTACGAGCAGTACTTC.

This clonotype came up a few times. This chain connects TRBV5-1 to TRBJ2-6; D is unresolved. This CDR3 is built from 16 residues. V was pared by 4 bases and J by 0 bases, with 11 bases between. The germline gives CDR1 SGHRS, CDR2 YFSETQ. Here the CDR3 reads CASSNLTISGANVLTF. The DNA for the CDR3 is TGCGCCAGCAGCAACCTCACGATCTCTGGGGCCAACGTCCTGACTTTC.

A few counts support this clonotype. DNA for the CDR3: TGTGCCACCATGCGGCAGAGCTCCTACGAGCAGTACTTC. Residues: CATMRQSSYEQYF. V usage is TRBV27 and J usage is TRBJ2-7; D remains unclear. Trimming removed 10 bases at V and 0 bases at J, with 13 bases between. The germline gives CDR1 MNHEY, CDR2 SMNVEV (reference sequence). The CDR3 covers 13 residues.

This clonotype was observed a handful of times. In DNA, the CDR3 is TGTGCCAGCAGCCCCACAGAGACCCGCAATCAGCCCCAGCATTTT. As protein: CASSPTETRNQPQHF. The gene calls are TRBV11-2 and TRBJ1-5, with D uncertain. The ends were cut back, 5 bases at V and 2 bases at J, with 13 bases in the middle. Per germline, CDR1 SGHAT and CDR2 FQNNGV. The CDR3 sequence is 15 residues long.

Points on this clonotype: One end of the junction is discordant with germline, which a read error may explain. The chain employs TRBV20-1 and TRBJ2-7; D may be TRBD2 (6 bases). CDR3 length: 14 amino acids. The germline V gene encodes CDR1 DFQATT and CDR2 SNEGSKA (reference sequence). The DNA for the CDR3 is TGCAGTACTAGATCGGGAGAAGGAACCTACGAGCGGTACTTC. This encodes CSTRSGEGTYERYF.

At least ten counts were recorded for this clonotype. The chain links TRBV11-2 to TRBJ2-7; tentative D call: TRBD1 (5 bases). There are 14 residues in the CDR3. Trimming removed 5 bases at V and 3 bases at J, with 14 bases between. Germline assignment: CDR1 SGHAT and CDR2 FQNNGV. The CDR3 DNA follows: TGTGCCAGCAGCCCTCGGACATTCAACTACGAGCAGTACTTC. Translating it yields CASSPRTFNYEQYF. The whole variable domain, filled in from reference TRBV11-2 and TRBJ2-7, reads EAGVAQSPRYKIIEKRQSVAFWCNPISGHATLYWYQQILGQGPKLLIQFQNNGVVDDSQLPKDRFSAERLKGVDSTLKIQPAKLEDSAVYLCASSPRTFNYEQYFGPGTRLTVT.

CDR3 coding DNA: TGTGCTAGTGGTTTGGTGGCGGGGCCTATCGACCCACACCATGGCTACACCTTC. Its protein product is CASGLVAGPIDPHHGYTF. The chain combines TRBV12-5 with TRBJ1-2; tentative D call: TRBD1 (5 bases). V was trimmed by 0 bases and J by 6 bases, leaving 23 bases between them. Germline-derived CDR1 and CDR2 are LGHNT and FRNRAP. The CDR3 is made up of 18 amino acids.

This clonotype was seen more than once but under ten times. J is TRBJ2-5 and V is TRBV27; D might be TRBD1 (5 bases). CDR1 and CDR2 (germline): MNHEY, SMNVEV (reference sequence). Trimming left V 0 bases short and J 4 bases short, with 9 bases between. This CDR3 is built from 14 residues. In nucleotides, the CDR3 is TGTGCCAGCAGTTTATCTAGGGGCGCAGAGACCCAGTACTTC. Translating it yields CASSLSRGAETQYF.

The chain links TRBV10-2 to TRBJ1-5; 10 bases fit TRBD1. The germline gives CDR1 WSHSY, CDR2 SAAADI. CDR3 length: 13 residues. With 7 bases clipped from V and 4 bases from J, the junction kept 1 base outside the gene matches. In nucleotides, the CDR3 is TGCGCCAGCAAGGGACAGGGGAATCAGCCCCAGCATTTT. It is translated as CASKGQGNQPQHF.

J is TRBJ2-7 and V is TRBV6-2 or TRBV6-3, with TRBD2 as a possible D gene (6 bases). CDR3 size: 14 residues. Per germline, CDR1 MNHEY and CDR2 SVGEGT. V shed 2 bases and J shed 3 bases, with 11 bases lying between them. CDR3 in DNA: TGTGCCAGCAGTTACGGAGGGGACGGCTACGAGCAGTACTTC. Translation: CASSYGGDGYEQYF.

This clonotype was observed many times. The CDR3 is CASSENRHNYGYTF. The CDR3, as DNA: TGTGCCAGCAGTGAAAACCGGCATAACTATGGCTACACCTTC. The rearrangement joins TRBV2 to TRBJ1-2; D remains unclear. Trimming left V 2 bases short and J 1 base short, with 8 bases between. Germline loops: CDR1 SNHLY, CDR2 FYNNEI. The CDR3 consists of 14 residues. Full variable domain (missing parts from reference TRBV2 and TRBJ1-2): EPEVTQTPSHQVTQMGQEVILRCVPISNHLYFYWYRQILGQKVEFLVSFYNNEISEKSEIFDDQFSVERPDGSNFTLKIRSTKLEDSAMYFCASSENRHNYGYTFGSGTRLTVV.

The chain has TRBV6-5 and TRBJ1-5, with D perhaps matching TRBD1 (5 bases). V lost 0 bases to trimming and J lost 7 bases, with 16 bases between them. Germline-derived CDR1 and CDR2 are MNHEY and SVGAGI. The CDR3 has 16 amino acids. CDR3 nucleotide sequence: TGTGCCAGCAGTTACTCGAGTTCCAGGGCGGAACAGCCCCAGCATTTT. Translated: CASSYSSSRAEQPQHF.

The chain uses TRBV6-1 and TRBJ2-6; D remains unclear. The CDR3 length is 14 residues. V lost 10 bases and J 2 bases, leaving 12 bases between the germline ends. Germline V gene lookup returns CDR1 MNHNS and CDR2 SASEGT. CDR3 protein: CANFAGAGANVLTF. The CDR3 coding sequence is TGTGCCAACTTTGCAGGTGCTGGGGCCAACGTCCTGACTTTC.

The chain recombines TRBV30 with TRBJ2-2, with TRBD2 identical over 7 bases. V lost 0 bases, J lost 0 bases, and 4 bases stayed unmatched. This CDR3 spans 16 amino acids. CDR1 and CDR2 (germline): GTSNPN, SVGIG (reference sequence). CDR3 loop: CAWSVPLAANTGELFF. The CDR3 region has the DNA TGTGCCTGGAGTGTACCTCTAGCGGCGAACACCGGGGAGCTGTTTTTT.

This clonotype came up many times. V gene TRBV28 combines with J gene TRBJ2-5; the D is unclear. CDR3 length: 9 amino acids. Per the germline V gene, CDR1 is MDHEN and CDR2 is SYDVKM. Trimming removed 8 bases from V and 5 bases from J, with 3 bases in between. The CDR3, as DNA: TGTGCCAGCGGGGAGACCCAGTACTTC. This codes for CASGETQYF.

The rearrangement links TRBV20-1 to TRBJ2-7, with 7 bases that match TRBD1. The ends lost 2 bases at V and 2 bases at J; junction bases unmatched: 6. CDR3 length: 14 residues. The germline gives CDR1 DFQATT, CDR2 SNEGSKA (reference sequence). The CDR3 region is CSARRQGPAYEQYF. The CDR3 nucleotides read TGCAGTGCTAGACGACAGGGACCCGCCTACGAGCAGTACTTC.

The chain links TRBV25-1 to TRBJ2-5; a possible D gene is TRBD1 (5 bases). The germline V and J ends were trimmed by 5 bases and 5 bases, with 15 bases remaining between them. In germline, CDR1 is MGHDK, CDR2 SYGVNS. The CDR3 has 14 amino acids. In DNA, the CDR3 is TGTGCCAGCAGTATATCAGGGTATCCGGAGACCCAGTACTTC. It translates to CASSISGYPETQYF.